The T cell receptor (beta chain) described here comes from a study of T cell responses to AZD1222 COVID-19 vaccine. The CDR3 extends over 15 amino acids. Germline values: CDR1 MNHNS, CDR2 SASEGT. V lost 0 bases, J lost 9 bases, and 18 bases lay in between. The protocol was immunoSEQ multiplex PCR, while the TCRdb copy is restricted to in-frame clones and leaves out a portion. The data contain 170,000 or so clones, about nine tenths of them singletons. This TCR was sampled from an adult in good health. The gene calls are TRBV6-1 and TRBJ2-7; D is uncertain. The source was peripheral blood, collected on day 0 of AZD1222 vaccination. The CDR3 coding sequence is TGTGCCAGCAGTGAAGCGCAGGCCAGCCCCCTGGGGCAGTACTTC. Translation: CASSEAQASPLGQYF.